Detailed here is one T cell receptor beta chain. CDR1 is SGHTA and CDR2 is FQGNSA in the germline V gene. Trimming left V 1 base short and J 8 bases short, with 12 bases between. This CDR3 comprises 14 residues. Authors' data handling: Estimation of nucleated cell counts relied on the amplification of reference gene primers. Data came from immunoSEQ multiplex PCR; TCRdb stores just in-frame clones and leaves some out. From that table come the V and J calls and clone size; the DNA was used to work out D and trimming. The sample yields about 82,000 clones, 80% seen once. This entry comes from a study of blood T cell repertoires in COVID-19. Study-wide background: Samples taken during acute and convalescent COVID-19 were collected in the United States, Italy and Spain. From T cells, B-cell-depleted T cells, or PBMCs came the material, which was cDNA or gDNA.

V gene TRBV7-2 combines with J gene TRBJ2-1; a weak D match, TRBD1 (6 bases). The clonotype originates from a woman aged 35 to 49 with active or convalescent COVID-19. The material sequenced was peripheral blood. This CDR3 reads CASSLVQGWDEQFF. The CDR3 DNA reads as TGTGCCAGCAGCTTAGTTCAGGGGTGGGATGAGCAGTTCTTC.